This T cell receptor beta chain originates from a study of beta chain features in type 1 diabetes. Whole-study findings and limits: TCRB CDR3s from Type 1 diabetes patients were moderately but significantly shorter in all four CD4+ subsets. The question of HLA type influencing TCRB rearrangement was one that remained unresolved here.

The single heparinised draw taken from each donor contained around 100 mL of blood on average. The study reverse transcribed the entire isolated RNA, so it sequenced expressed TCRB transcripts. TCRdb's copy holds only in-frame clones and misses some; the assay was immunoSEQ multiplex PCR. The table has fewer than 350,000 clones, approximately 15% seen once. This clone was seen only a few times. The antigen remains undetermined. This receptor was obtained from a man younger than 35 with type 1 diabetes. Sequencing input: naive CD4+ T cells from blood.

The CDR3 is CASADRGRNSPLHF. The CDR3 nucleotides read TGTGCCAGCGCGGACAGGGGGCGAAATTCACCCCTCCACTTT. V gene TRBV18 combines with J gene TRBJ1-6, with TRBD1 matching over 11 bases. The ends lost 8 bases at V and 7 bases at J; junction bases unmatched: 4. The germline CDR1 and CDR2 sequences are KGHSH and LQKENI. The CDR3 has 14 residues.